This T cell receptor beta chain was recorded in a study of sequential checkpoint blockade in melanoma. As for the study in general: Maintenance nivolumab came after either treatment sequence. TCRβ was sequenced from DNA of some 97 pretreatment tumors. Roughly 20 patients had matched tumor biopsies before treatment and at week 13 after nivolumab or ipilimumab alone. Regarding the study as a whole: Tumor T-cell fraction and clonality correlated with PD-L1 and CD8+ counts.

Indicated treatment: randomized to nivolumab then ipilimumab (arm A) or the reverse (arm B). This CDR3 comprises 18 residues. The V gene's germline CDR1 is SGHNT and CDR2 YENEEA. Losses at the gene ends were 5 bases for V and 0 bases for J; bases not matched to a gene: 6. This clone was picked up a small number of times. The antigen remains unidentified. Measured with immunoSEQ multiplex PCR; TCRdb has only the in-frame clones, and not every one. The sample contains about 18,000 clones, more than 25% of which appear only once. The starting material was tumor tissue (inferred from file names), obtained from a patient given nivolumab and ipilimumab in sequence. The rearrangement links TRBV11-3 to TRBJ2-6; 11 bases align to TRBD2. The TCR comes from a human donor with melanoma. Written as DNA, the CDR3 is TGTGCCAGCAGCCCCGGGACTAGCGGACTCTCTGGGGCCAACGTCCTGACTTTC. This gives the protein CASSPGTSGLSGANVLTF.